This T cell receptor (beta chain) came from a study of blood T cell repertoires in COVID-19. Looking at the study overall: Sources were T cells, B-cell-depleted T cells, or PBMCs; the material itself was cDNA or gDNA.

Sequencing used immunoSEQ multiplex PCR; TCRdb keeps in-frame clones, though not all of them. The sample gives 55,000 to 65,000 clones, roughly 77% of which show up once; 30% to 40% is in the top ten. The receptor was isolated from a man between 60 and 75 years old with COVID-19, enrolled during active disease. The sequenced sample was peripheral blood.

The CDR3 nucleotides are TGTGCCAGCAGCGTAAGCGCGATGACAGATACGCAGTATTTT. This encodes CASSVSAMTDTQYF. The V gene is TRBV9, the J gene TRBJ2-3; D gene unclear. The ends were cut back, 1 base at V and 3 bases at J, with 9 bases in the middle. Germline V gives CDR1 SGDLS, CDR2 YYNGEE. This CDR3 is built from 14 residues.